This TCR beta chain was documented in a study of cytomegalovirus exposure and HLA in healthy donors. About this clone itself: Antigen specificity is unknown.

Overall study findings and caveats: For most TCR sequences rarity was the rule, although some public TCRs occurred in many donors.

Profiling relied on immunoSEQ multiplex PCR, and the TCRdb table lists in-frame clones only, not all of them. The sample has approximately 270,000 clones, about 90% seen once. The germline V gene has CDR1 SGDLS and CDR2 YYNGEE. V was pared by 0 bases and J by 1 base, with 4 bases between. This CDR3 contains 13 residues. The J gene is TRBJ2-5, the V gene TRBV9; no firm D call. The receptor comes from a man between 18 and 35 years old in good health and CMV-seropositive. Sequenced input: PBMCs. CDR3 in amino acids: CASSVAVQETQYF. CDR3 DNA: TGTGCCAGCAGCGTAGCAGTCCAAGAGACCCAGTACTTC.